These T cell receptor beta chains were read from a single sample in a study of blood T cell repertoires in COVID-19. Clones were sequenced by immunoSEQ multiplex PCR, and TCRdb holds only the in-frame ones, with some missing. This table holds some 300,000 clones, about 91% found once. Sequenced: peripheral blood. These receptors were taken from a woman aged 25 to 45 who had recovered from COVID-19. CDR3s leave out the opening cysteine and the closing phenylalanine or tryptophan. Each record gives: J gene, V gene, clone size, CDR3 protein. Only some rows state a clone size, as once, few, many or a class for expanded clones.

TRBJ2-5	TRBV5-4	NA	ASSPQPTSGWETQY
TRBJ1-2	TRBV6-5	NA	ASSSASGSNYGYT
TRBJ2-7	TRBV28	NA	ASGATYEQY
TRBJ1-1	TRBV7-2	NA	ASSVMGQTNTEAF
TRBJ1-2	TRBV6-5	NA	ASSSTGGHGYT
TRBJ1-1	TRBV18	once	ASSPPGNAITEAF
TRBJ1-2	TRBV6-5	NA	ASSYSWSTDGYT
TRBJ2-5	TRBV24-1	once	ATSGTGGSRSQY
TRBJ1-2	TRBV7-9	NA	ASSLAQGFWT
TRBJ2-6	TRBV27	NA	ASSLLFGGPSGANVLT
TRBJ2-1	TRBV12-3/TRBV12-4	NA	ASSFRQGGSV
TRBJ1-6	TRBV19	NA	ASTSGRGGNSPLH
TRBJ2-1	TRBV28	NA	ASTSGGSSYNEQF
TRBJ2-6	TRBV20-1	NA	SASDSSGANVLT
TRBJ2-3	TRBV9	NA	ASSVDRDQPTDTQY
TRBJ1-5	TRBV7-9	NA	ASSLDGRGSYQPQH
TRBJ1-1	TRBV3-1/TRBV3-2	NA	ASSPGTVITEAF
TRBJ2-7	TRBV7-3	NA	ASSLGTLSSYEQY
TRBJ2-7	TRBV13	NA	ASSLRSTRNAYEQY
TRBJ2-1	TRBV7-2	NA	ASSLGSGAGNNEQF